Following are 5 T cell receptor beta chains from one sample sequenced in a study of blood T cells in healthy people across ages. Next came a second PCR, run for about 6 to 11 cycles, which used a sample-barcoded 5' primer along with a J-beta primer mix. TCRdb re-analysed the 5' RACE reads in MiXCR, keeping a single row per CDR3 protein. The sample consists of about 770,000 distinct CDR3 sequences, roughly 44% of them appearing once. The material sequenced was blood. The receptors originated from a man in his sixties in good health.

This clonotype turned up a few times. V gene TRBV18 combines with J gene TRBJ1-6, with D possibly being TRBD1 (5 bases). This CDR3 is built from 14 residues. Looked up from germline, CDR1 is KGHSH and CDR2 is LQKENI. V gave up 3 bases and J gave up 7 bases, with 10 bases separating them. The CDR3 region is CASSPGRQNSPLHF. The DNA for the CDR3 is TGTGCCAGCTCACCGGGACGGCAAAATTCACCCCTCCACTTT.

The chain joins TRBV20-1 to TRBJ2-5; D is undetermined. The CDR3 runs to 15 residues. Germline V gene data show CDR1 as DFQATT and CDR2 as SNEGSKA (reference sequence). Trimming cost V 0 bases and J 1 base, with 12 bases left between them. The CDR3 spells CSARDPRRPQETQYF. CDR3 nucleotides: TGCAGTGCTAGAGACCCCCGACGGCCCCAAGAGACCCAGTACTTC.

The chain has TRBV2 and TRBJ1-4; possibly TRBD1 for D (6 bases). This CDR3 contains 15 residues. Trimming took off 8 bases at V and 2 bases at J, with 15 bases between the two ends. The germline V gene has CDR1 SNHLY and CDR2 FYNNEI. The chain's CDR3 is CASYRTGRTNEKLFF. CDR3 in DNA: TGTGCCAGCTACCGAACAGGGCGGACTAATGAAAAACTGTTTTTT.

J is TRBJ1-2 and V is TRBV9; D is undetermined. CDR3 length: 15 amino acids. V was clipped by 0 bases and J by 0 bases, with 9 bases between them. Germline CDR1 reads SGDLS; CDR2 reads YYNGEE. CDR3 sequence: CASSVDQATNYGYTF. The DNA of the CDR3 is TGTGCCAGCAGCGTAGATCAGGCCACTAACTATGGCTACACCTTC.

Details on this clonotype: This may be a read error, as it is one base from a much larger clone. This rearrangement joins TRBV20-1 to TRBJ2-7; D is possibly TRBD2 (5 bases). The germline V gene has CDR1 DFQATT and CDR2 SNEGSKA (reference sequence). The CDR3 length is 15 residues. The V and J ends lost 6 bases and 3 bases respectively, with 21 bases between them. CDR3 in DNA: TGCAGTGCCCAAGACTATCCCGCTCTCAACTACGAGCAGTACTTC. Translated: CSAQDYPALNYEQYF.